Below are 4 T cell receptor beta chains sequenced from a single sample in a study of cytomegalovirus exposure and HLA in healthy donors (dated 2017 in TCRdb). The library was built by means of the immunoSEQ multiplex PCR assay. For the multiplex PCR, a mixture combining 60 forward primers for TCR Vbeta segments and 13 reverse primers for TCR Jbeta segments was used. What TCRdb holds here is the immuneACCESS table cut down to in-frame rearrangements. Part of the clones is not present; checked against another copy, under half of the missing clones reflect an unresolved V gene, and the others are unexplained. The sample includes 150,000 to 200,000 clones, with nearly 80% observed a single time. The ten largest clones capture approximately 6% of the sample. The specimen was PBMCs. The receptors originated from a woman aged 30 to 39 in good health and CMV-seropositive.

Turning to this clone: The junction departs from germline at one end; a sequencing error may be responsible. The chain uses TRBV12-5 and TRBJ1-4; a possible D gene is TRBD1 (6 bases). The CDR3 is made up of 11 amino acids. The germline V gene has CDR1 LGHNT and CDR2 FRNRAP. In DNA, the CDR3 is TGTGCTAGTGGCCTGCTCAGGGGTCGGGGTTTT. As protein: CASGLLRGRGF.

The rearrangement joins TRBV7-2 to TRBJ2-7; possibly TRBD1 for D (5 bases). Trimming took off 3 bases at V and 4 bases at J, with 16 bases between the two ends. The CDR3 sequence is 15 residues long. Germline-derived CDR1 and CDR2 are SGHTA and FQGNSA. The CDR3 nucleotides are TGTGCCAGCAGCTTGGACCAGGGCTTTGGGTACGAGCAGTACTTC. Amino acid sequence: CASSLDQGFGYEQYF.

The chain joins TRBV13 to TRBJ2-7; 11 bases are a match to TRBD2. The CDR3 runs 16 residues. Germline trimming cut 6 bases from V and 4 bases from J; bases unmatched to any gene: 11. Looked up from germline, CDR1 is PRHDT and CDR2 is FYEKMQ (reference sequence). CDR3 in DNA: TGTGCCAGCAGTTCTGCCACTAGCGGGAGCTCGTACGAGCAGTACTTC. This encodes CASSSATSGSSYEQYF.

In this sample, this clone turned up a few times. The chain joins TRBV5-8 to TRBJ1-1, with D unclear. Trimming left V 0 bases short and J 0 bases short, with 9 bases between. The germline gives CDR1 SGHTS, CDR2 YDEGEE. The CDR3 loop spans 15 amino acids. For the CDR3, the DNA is TGTGCCAGCAGCTTGGACTGGGCCTTGAACACTGAAGCTTTCTTT. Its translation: CASSLDWALNTEAFF.